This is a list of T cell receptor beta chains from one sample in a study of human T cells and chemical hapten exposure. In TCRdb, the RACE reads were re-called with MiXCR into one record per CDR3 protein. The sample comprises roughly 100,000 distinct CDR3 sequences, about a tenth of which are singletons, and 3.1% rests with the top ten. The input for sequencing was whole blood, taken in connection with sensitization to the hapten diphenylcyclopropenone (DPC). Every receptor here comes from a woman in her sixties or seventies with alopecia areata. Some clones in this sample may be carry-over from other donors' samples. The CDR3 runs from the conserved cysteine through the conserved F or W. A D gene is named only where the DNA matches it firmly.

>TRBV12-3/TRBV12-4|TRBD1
CASSLRGQSQPQHF
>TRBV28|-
CASTKGRTETQYF
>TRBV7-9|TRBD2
CASSRGGGNEQFF
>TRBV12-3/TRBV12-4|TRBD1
CASGEQGVNEKLFF
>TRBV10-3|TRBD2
CAISDVETSGGVLLF
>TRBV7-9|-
CASSLLTGTTYEQYF
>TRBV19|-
CASSIWTVENIQYF
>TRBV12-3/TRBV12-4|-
CASSSPPGELFF
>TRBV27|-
CASSLSTGTLNYGYTF
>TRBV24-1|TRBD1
CATSGTGGEQYF
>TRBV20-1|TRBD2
CSAQRLAGSGDTQYF
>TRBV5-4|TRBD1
CASSLARGGTDYYGYTF
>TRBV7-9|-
CASSIKGGATDTQYF
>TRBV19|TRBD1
CASSIGWTGDEKLFF